The rows below give T cell receptor beta chains drawn from one sample of a study of siplizumab effects on memory and regulatory T cells. Clones were sequenced by immunoSEQ multiplex PCR, and TCRdb holds only the in-frame ones, with some missing. The sample has some 100,000 clones, 85% to 95% seen once; the top ten hold about 1.5%. The sample taken for sequencing was non-Treg CD4+ T cells sorted from blood. The receptor source for this set is a human donor in good health. CDR3s include the opening cysteine and the closing phenylalanine or tryptophan. Fields, in order: V gene, D gene, J gene, clone size, CDR3 protein, CDR3 DNA. The D gene is left open where the match is weak. The size field is filled for only some rows; it gives once, few, many or a size class.

V: TRBV7-9
D: NA
J: TRBJ2-6
size: once
CDR3: CASSFLTGTFSSGANVLTF
DNA: TGTGCCAGCAGCTTTCTAACCGGGACCTTTAGCTCTGGGGCCAACGTCCTGACTTTC

V: TRBV19
D: TRBD1
J: TRBJ2-1
size: NA
CDR3: CASSPTRQGMRYNEQFF
DNA: TGTGCCAGTAGTCCCACTAGACAGGGTATGAGGTACAATGAGCAGTTCTTC

V: TRBV14
D: NA
J: TRBJ1-2
size: few
CDR3: CASSQDTVVNYGYTF
DNA: TGTGCCAGCAGCCAAGATACAGTCGTTAACTATGGCTACACCTTC

V: TRBV5-3
D: NA
J: TRBJ1-5
size: NA
CDR3: CARSDTQKTYQPQHF
DNA: TGTGCCAGAAGCGACACACAGAAAACCTATCAGCCCCAGCATTTT

V: TRBV23-1
D: NA
J: TRBJ1-1
size: NA
CDR3: CASSQRKSGVWYSGRAFF
DNA: TGCGCCAGCAGTCAGAGGAAATCGGGGGTCTGGTATTCGGGACGGGCTTTCTTT

V: TRBV10-1
D: NA
J: TRBJ2-7
size: NA
CDR3: CASSESIGGVFDEQYF
DNA: TGCGCCAGCAGTGAGTCGATTGGAGGGGTATTTGACGAGCAGTACTTC

V: TRBV2
D: NA
J: TRBJ1-4
size: NA
CDR3: CASSLPEGPNEKLFF
DNA: TGTGCCAGCAGTCTTCCAGAAGGCCCGAATGAAAAACTGTTTTTT

V: TRBV2
D: NA
J: TRBJ1-2
size: NA
CDR3: CASSVQGGNYGYTF
DNA: TGTGCCAGCAGTGTTCAGGGAGGCAACTATGGCTACACCTTC

V: TRBV15
D: TRBD1
J: TRBJ2-1
size: NA
CDR3: CATSRDSRTGSNEQFF
DNA: TGTGCCACCAGCAGAGATTCCAGGACAGGATCCAATGAGCAGTTCTTC

V: TRBV7-9
D: TRBD2
J: TRBJ2-1
size: NA
CDR3: CASSQIAGKREENEQFF
DNA: TGTGCCAGCAGCCAAATAGCGGGGAAGAGGGAAGAGAATGAGCAGTTCTTC

V: TRBV19
D: TRBD1
J: TRBJ1-6
size: NA
CDR3: CATAPGTGASPLHF
DNA: TGTGCCACTGCACCCGGGACAGGGGCTTCACCCCTCCACTTT

V: TRBV5-1
D: NA
J: TRBJ2-3
size: NA
CDR3: CASSLVGGDTDTQYF
DNA: TGCGCCAGCAGCTTGGTTGGAGGGGACACAGATACGCAGTATTTT

V: TRBV29-1
D: TRBD2
J: TRBJ2-7
size: NA
CDR3: CSVGVGTSGSYEQYF
DNA: TGCAGCGTCGGAGTTGGGACTAGCGGTTCCTACGAGCAGTACTTC

V: TRBV5-1
D: TRBD1
J: TRBJ1-2
size: NA
CDR3: CASSLDQGAGYGYTF
DNA: TGCGCCAGCAGCTTGGATCAGGGGGCAGGATATGGCTACACCTTC

V: TRBV5-1
D: NA
J: TRBJ1-2
size: NA
CDR3: CASSPTSLSNYGYTF
DNA: TGCGCCAGCAGCCCCACGAGCCTCTCTAACTATGGCTACACCTTC

V: TRBV6-5
D: NA
J: TRBJ2-3
size: NA
CDR3: CASSGRSKSTDTQYF
DNA: TGTGCCAGCAGCGGACGGTCGAAAAGCACAGATACGCAGTATTTT

V: TRBV6-4
D: NA
J: TRBJ2-3
size: NA
CDR3: CASSETASTDTQYF
DNA: TGTGCCAGCAGTGAGACAGCTAGCACAGATACGCAGTATTTT

V: TRBV27
D: NA
J: TRBJ2-7
size: NA
CDR3: CASSRADPYEQYF
DNA: TGTGCCAGCAGTCGGGCGGACCCCTACGAGCAGTACTTC

V: TRBV11-1
D: TRBD1
J: TRBJ1-1
size: NA
CDR3: CASSRGFQGAKGRTEAFF
DNA: TGTGCCAGCAGCAGGGGGTTCCAGGGGGCAAAGGGTCGGACTGAAGCTTTCTTT

V: TRBV5-6
D: NA
J: TRBJ2-3
size: NA
CDR3: CASRYRIAWLTDTQYF
DNA: TGTGCCAGCAGGTATAGAATCGCGTGGTTGACAGATACGCAGTATTTT

V: TRBV28
D: TRBD1
J: TRBJ2-2
size: NA
CDR3: CASSLGTGLNTGELFF
DNA: TGTGCCAGCAGTTTAGGGACAGGGTTGAACACCGGGGAGCTGTTTTTT

V: TRBV27
D: NA
J: TRBJ2-1
size: NA
CDR3: CASIGLGSYNEQFF
DNA: TGTGCCAGCATTGGTTTGGGCTCCTACAATGAGCAGTTCTTC

V: TRBV27
D: NA
J: TRBJ1-6
size: once
CDR3: CASSIGPLNSPLHF
DNA: TGTGCCAGCAGTATCGGACCGCTTAATTCACCCCTCCACTTT

V: TRBV28
D: NA
J: TRBJ1-5
size: NA
CDR3: CASSPLGGFVYSNQPQHF
DNA: TGTGCCAGCAGTCCCCTAGGGGGGTTTGTTTATAGCAATCAGCCCCAGCATTTT

V: TRBV12-1
D: NA
J: TRBJ2-7
size: NA
CDR3: CAKNGGYEQYF
DNA: TGTGCCAAAAACGGGGGCTACGAGCAGTACTTC

V: TRBV29-1
D: TRBD2
J: TRBJ2-1
size: NA
CDR3: CSVGGRGPNEQFF
DNA: TGCAGCGTTGGCGGGAGGGGCCCCAATGAGCAGTTCTTC

V: TRBV5-1
D: NA
J: TRBJ2-5
size: NA
CDR3: CASSLVTPNQETQYF
DNA: TGCGCCAGCAGCTTGGTAACGCCTAACCAAGAGACCCAGTACTTC

V: TRBV6-4
D: NA
J: TRBJ2-2
size: NA
CDR3: CASSTGNTGELFF
DNA: TGTGCCAGCAGTACAGGGAACACCGGGGAGCTGTTTTTT

V: TRBV27
D: TRBD2
J: TRBJ2-2
size: once
CDR3: CASSLRTSGDRWGTGELFF
DNA: TGTGCCAGCAGTTTACGGACTAGCGGGGATCGTTGGGGTACCGGGGAGCTGTTTTTT

V: TRBV30
D: TRBD1
J: TRBJ1-6
size: NA
CDR3: CAWSRTGSPLHF
DNA: TGTGCCTGGAGTAGGACAGGGTCACCCCTCCACTTT

V: TRBV10-3
D: NA
J: TRBJ1-6
size: NA
CDR3: CAISGTSSNSPLHF
DNA: TGTGCCATCAGTGGGACTTCAAGTAATTCACCCCTCCACTTT

V: TRBV9
D: TRBD1
J: TRBJ2-5
size: NA
CDR3: CASSTLPTGTGITRYQETQYF
DNA: TGTGCCAGCAGCACCCTCCCGACCGGGACAGGTATCACACGGTACCAAGAGACCCAGTACTTC

V: TRBV5-8
D: NA
J: TRBJ2-5
size: NA
CDR3: CASTKAHIEGETQYF
DNA: TGTGCCAGCACTAAGGCCCATATAGAGGGAGAGACCCAGTACTTC

V: TRBV25-1
D: NA
J: TRBJ1-3
size: medium-sized
CDR3: CASSRDPGNTIYF
DNA: TGTGCCAGCAGCAGGGACCCCGGAAACACCATATATTTT

V: TRBV7-8
D: NA
J: TRBJ2-3
size: NA
CDR3: CASSLADPHRTDTQYF
DNA: TGTGCCAGCAGCTTAGCGGACCCTCACCGCACAGATACGCAGTATTTT

V: TRBV29-1
D: TRBD1
J: TRBJ2-7
size: NA
CDR3: CSVDTTGASRGYEQYF
DNA: TGCAGCGTTGATACGACAGGGGCCTCTCGGGGGTACGAGCAGTACTTC

V: TRBV6-5
D: NA
J: TRBJ2-7
size: NA
CDR3: CASSYGIAYEQYF
DNA: TGTGCCAGCAGTTACGGGATCGCCTACGAGCAGTACTTC

V: TRBV30
D: TRBD2
J: TRBJ2-1
size: NA
CDR3: CAWRGGNMQFF
DNA: TGTGCCTGGAGGGGGGGGAACATGCAGTTCTTC

V: TRBV7-3
D: NA
J: TRBJ2-3
size: NA
CDR3: CASSLWPTGTDTQYF
DNA: TGTGCCAGCAGCTTATGGCCGACTGGCACAGATACGCAGTATTTT